The 23 T cell receptor beta chains presented below share a single source sample, sequenced in a study of blood T cells in healthy people across ages. The use of a sample-barcoded 5' primer and a J-beta primer mix characterized a second PCR of roughly 6 to 11 cycles. TCRdb re-called the 5' RACE reads through MiXCR, storing one row per CDR3 protein. The sample lists 1.5 million to 2 million distinct CDR3 sequences; over 25% were seen once. The material sequenced was blood. Receptor source: a woman in her twenties or thirties in good health.

This clonotype was seen a few times. This chain joins TRBV29-1 and TRBJ1-2, with D maybe TRBD1 (5 bases). From germline, CDR1 is SQVTM and CDR2 ANQGSEA. V lost 5 bases and J lost 4, with 11 bases in between. The CDR3 runs 12 residues. CDR3: CSVKGPRYGYTF. The CDR3 bases are TGCAGCGTTAAGGGGCCGCGCTATGGCTACACCTTC.

This clonotype was found once. The junction shows a germline mismatch at one end, possibly a read error. This chain uses TRBV29-1 with TRBJ2-5; perhaps TRBD1 as D (6 bases). The CDR3 has 12 amino acids. CDR1 and CDR2 from the germline V gene are SQVTM and ANQGSEA. The CDR3 reads CSVTRGGETQYF. Here the CDR3 DNA reads TGTAGCGTTACCAGGGGCGGGGAGACCCAGTACTTC.

This clonotype occurred a few times. The gene calls are TRBV18 and TRBJ2-7; D is perhaps TRBD2 (7 bases). CDR1 and CDR2 from the germline V gene are KGHSH and LQKENI. V lost 8 bases and J lost 0, with 20 bases in between. The CDR3 is 16 amino acids. Here the CDR3 reads CASTKGGGLASYEQYF. DNA for the CDR3: TGTGCCAGCACAAAGGGAGGGGGGCTTGCCTCCTACGAGCAGTACTTC.

This sequence joins TRBV18 and TRBJ2-4, with 7 bases aligning to TRBD1. The CDR3 runs to 18 residues. The germline V gene has CDR1 KGHSH and CDR2 LQKENI. Trimming took 6 bases from V and 0 from J; bases not matched to a gene: 14. The CDR3 DNA reads as TGTGCCAGCTCCAACCAGGGGGACCCTATCATAGCCAAAAACATTCAGTACTTC. Translating it yields CASSNQGDPIIAKNIQYF.

Details on this clonotype: Germline is not matched at one junction end, which may reflect a read error. This rearrangement joins TRBV7-2 to TRBJ1-4; 7 bases fit TRBD1. Germline V gives CDR1 SGHTA, CDR2 FQGNSA. CDR3 length: 13 amino acids. The CDR3 is CASRGDSNEKLFF. CDR3 nucleotide sequence: TGCGCCAGCAGAGGGGACAGTAATGAAAAACTGTTTTTT.

CDR3 in amino acids: CSARSREYGYTF. The CDR3 DNA reads as TGCAGTGCTAGAAGCAGGGAATATGGCTACACCTTC. The chain recombines TRBV20-1 with TRBJ1-2; tentatively, D is TRBD1 (5 bases). Deletions cut 2 bases from V and 5 bases from J, with 9 bases between. CDR3 size: 12 residues. Looked up from germline, CDR1 is DFQATT and CDR2 is SNEGSKA (reference sequence).

This clonotype was seen a handful of times. J is TRBJ2-2 and V is TRBV25-1, with D unresolved. CDR3 length: 14 amino acids. CDR1 is MGHDK and CDR2 is SYGVNS in the germline V gene. Trimming cost V 3 bases and J 0 bases, with 5 bases left between them. CDR3 sequence: CASSESPNTGELFF. In nucleotides, the CDR3 is TGTGCCAGCAGTGAGTCACCGAACACCGGGGAGCTGTTTTTT.

This clonotype turned up a few times. The chain employs TRBV6-5 and TRBJ2-7; 9 nucleotides align to TRBD1. With 4 bases clipped from V and 2 bases from J, the junction kept 9 bases outside the gene matches. This CDR3 comprises 16 residues. Germline values: CDR1 MNHEY, CDR2 SVGAGI. The CDR3 spells CASSCLDRGVAYEQYF. CDR3 bases: TGTGCCAGCAGTTGCTTGGACAGGGGAGTTGCCTACGAGCAGTACTTC.

The chain couples TRBV7-2 to TRBJ2-5, with a tentative D call TRBD1 (8 bases). The CDR3 is 15 residues long. The germline gives CDR1 SGHTA, CDR2 FQGNSA. V was clipped by 1 base and J by 4 bases, with 13 bases between them. CDR3 in amino acids: CASSLGQGRVETQYF. CDR3 nucleotide sequence: TGTGCCAGCAGCTTAGGACAGGGGAGGGTAGAGACCCAGTACTTC.

This clonotype was counted a single time. The chain has TRBV28 and TRBJ2-5; TRBD1 aligns across 7 bases. The trim removed 10 bases at V and 4 bases at J, leaving 9 bases unmatched. The CDR3 consists of 13 residues. CDR1 is MDHEN, CDR2 SYDVKM, per germline. DNA of the CDR3: TGTGCCACCACTACAGGGGTGCGAGAGACCCAGTACTTC. Translating gives CATTTGVRETQYF.

This clonotype has just a few counts. The chain has TRBV5-1 and TRBJ2-7; weak D call: TRBD2 (6 bases). The V end was cut by 0 bases, the J end by 3 bases, with 10 bases between. From germline, CDR1 is SGHRS and CDR2 YFSETQ. The CDR3 runs to 14 residues. The CDR3 DNA reads TGCGCCAGCAGCTTGGTCGGGAGTGACTACGAGCAGTACTTC. It specifies CASSLVGSDYEQYF. The full variable domain, completed using reference TRBV5-1 and TRBJ2-7, is KAGVTQTPRYLIKTRGQQVTLSCSPISGHRSVSWYQQTPGQGLQFLFEYFSETQRNKGNFPGRFSGRQFSNSRSEMNVSTLELGDSALYLCASSLVGSDYEQYFGPGTRLTVT.

This clonotype was observed a handful of times. The chain has TRBV10-3 and TRBJ2-5; the match to TRBD2 covers 8 bases. The germline V gene encodes CDR1 ENHRY and CDR2 SYGVKD. The CDR3 is 13 amino acids. Trimming cost V 10 bases and J 11 bases; bases outside gene matches: 15. The DNA for the CDR3 is TGTGCCACCCAGTCGTCGGGAGGGCAGCGGCAGTACTTC. Amino acids: CATQSSGGQRQYF.

V usage is TRBV20-1 and J usage is TRBJ2-1, with TRBD2 as a possible D gene (6 bases). V lost 1 base to trimming and J lost 5 bases, with 12 bases between them. The CDR3 is 14 amino acids. CDR1 DFQATT and CDR2 SNEGSKA come from the germline V gene (reference sequence). CDR3 protein: CSARGGEANNEQFF. The CDR3 nucleotides read TGCAGTGCTAGAGGGGGGGAGGCGAACAATGAGCAGTTCTTC.

The chain recombines TRBV5-1 with TRBJ2-5; a possible D gene is TRBD1 (5 bases). Germline assignment: CDR1 SGHRS and CDR2 YFSETQ. With 0 bases removed from V and 3 bases from J, the gap between germline ends came to 15 bases. The CDR3 runs to 16 residues. CDR3 nucleotides: TGCGCCAGCAGCTTGGCCGTACAGGCCTCCGAAGAGACCCAGTACTTC. Translated: CASSLAVQASEETQYF.

The chain has TRBV28 and TRBJ2-7; the match to TRBD2 covers 8 bases. The ends lost 8 bases at V and 4 bases at J; junction bases unmatched: 10. Germline V CDR1 and CDR2: MDHEN, SYDVKM. The CDR3 is 14 amino acids. This CDR3 is CASREGGPGYEQYF. The CDR3 bases are TGTGCCAGCCGGGAGGGGGGCCCGGGGTACGAGCAGTACTTC.

V gene TRBV12-3 or TRBV12-4 combines with J gene TRBJ1-2; D is unresolved. Trimming took off 10 bases at V and 4 bases at J, with 13 bases between the two ends. The CDR3 consists of 12 residues. The CDR3 is CATTAVGYGYTF. The CDR3 coding sequence is TGTGCCACAACGGCCGTGGGCTATGGCTACACCTTC.

The V gene is TRBV29-1, the J gene TRBJ2-4; perhaps D is TRBD1 or TRBD2 (5 bases each). The germline gives CDR1 SQVTM, CDR2 ANQGSEA. This CDR3 comprises 12 residues. V gave up 6 bases and J gave up 7 bases, with 13 bases separating them. The CDR3 region is CSVFRDPNIQYF. As DNA, the CDR3 is TGCAGCGTCTTCAGGGACCCGAACATTCAGTACTTC.

J is TRBJ2-3 and V is TRBV5-1; the D is unclear. V was trimmed by 3 bases and J by 5 bases, leaving 13 bases between them. Germline-derived CDR1 and CDR2 are SGHRS and YFSETQ. This CDR3 comprises 14 residues. CDR3 sequence reads: CASSSRDRKDTQYF. In DNA, the CDR3 is TGCGCCAGCAGCTCAAGGGATCGGAAAGATACGCAGTATTTT.

The sample holds many counts of this clonotype. The chain joins TRBV4-1 to TRBJ2-1; tentatively, D is TRBD1 or TRBD2 (6 bases each). The CDR3 spans 16 residues. V lost 0 bases and J lost 2, with 11 bases in between. CDR1 and CDR2 (germline): MGHRA, YSYEKL. In DNA form, the CDR3 reads TGCGCCAGCAGCCAAGAACCCCGGGGGCCCTACAATGAGCAGTTCTTC. Its translation is CASSQEPRGPYNEQFF.

This clonotype came up a few times. The chain has TRBV20-1 and TRBJ2-1; 7 bases are a match to TRBD2. Germline CDR1 is DFQATT and CDR2 is SNEGSKA (reference sequence). V trimming: 6 bases; J trimming: 1 base; junction bases outside the gene matches: 6. The CDR3 sequence is 14 residues long. As DNA, the CDR3 is TGCAGTGCCGAGATCGGGGGGTCCTACAATGAGCAGTTCTTC. Translated: CSAEIGGSYNEQFF.

This clonotype has more than one count but fewer than ten. The V and J genes are TRBV28 and TRBJ2-1, with a weak D call TRBD2 (6 bases). The CDR3 contains 14 residues. CDR1 is MDHEN, CDR2 SYDVKM, per germline. V was shortened by 4 bases and J by 8 bases, with 15 bases between the two germline ends. In nucleotides, the CDR3 is TGTGCCAGCAGTTCGCGGGGTGGGATCTATGAGCAGTTCTTC. It codes for CASSSRGGIYEQFF.

The J gene is TRBJ2-7, the V gene TRBV9; D remains unclear. The closer fit of TRBJ2-5 to the DNA end suggests the J call may be wrong. Germline assignment: CDR1 SGDLS and CDR2 YYNGEE. This CDR3 is built from 14 residues. The DNA of the CDR3 is TGTGCCAGCAGCGGACTCGGCCCTTTAGAGACCCAGTACTTC. It codes for CASSGLGPLETQYF.

This clonotype was picked up many times. This sequence joins TRBV20-1 and TRBJ2-7; D perhaps matches TRBD2 (6 bases). The CDR3 is 13 residues long. Trimming shortened V by 3 bases and J by 7 bases, and 16 bases separated the two germline ends. The germline V gene encodes CDR1 DFQATT and CDR2 SNEGSKA (reference sequence). In DNA form, the CDR3 reads TGCAGTGCTAGGGCGGGGACTTCCTTGGAGCAGTACTTC. This codes for CSARAGTSLEQYF.